This T cell receptor beta chain stems from a study of OX40 agonist ivuxolimab in advanced cancers. The wider study: It was ivuxolimab, an agonistic anti-OX40 (CD134) antibody, that patients were treated with. The dose-escalation cohort had hepatocellular carcinoma, melanoma, renal cell or head and neck cancer.

Study-wide points: On average, CD8+ T cells showed a greater number of expanded clones than CD4+. Expanded peripheral T cells had an undetermined antigen specificity.

The sample holds a few counts of this clone. Its specificity is unknown. This table comes from immunoSEQ multiplex PCR, and its TCRdb copy is limited to in-frame clones, with some not included. The data show tens of thousands of clones, 85% to 90% seen once. Here the sequenced sample was CD4+ or CD8+ T cells sorted from blood, taken in a trial of the OX40 agonist ivuxolimab. The TCR originated in an adult with an advanced solid tumor such as melanoma, head and neck, liver or kidney cancer.

CDR3 residues: CASSTGQKNQPQHF. The CDR3 DNA reads TGTGCCAGCAGTACGGGACAGAAAAATCAGCCCCAGCATTTT. The chain has TRBV6-6 and TRBJ1-5, with 7 bases identical to TRBD1. This CDR3 contains 14 residues. Per germline, CDR1 MNHNY and CDR2 SVGAGI (reference sequence). The V segment lost 5 bases and the J segment 4 bases; nucleotides outside the gene matches: 5.